The present TCR beta chain was sequenced within a study of T cell changes during pregnancy in multiple sclerosis. Germline CDR1 LNHDA, CDR2 SQIVND (reference sequence). J gave up 0 bases and V 7 bases, and 4 bases lay outside the gene matches. The CDR3 is 15 residues long. This clone occurred once. Some clones are missing from TCRdb's copy, which holds only in-frame ones; the method was immunoSEQ multiplex PCR. The sample records 69,000 or so clones, around 94% being singletons. This material consisted of peripheral blood, taken before pregnancy. The rearrangement links TRBV19 to TRBJ2-1, with 9 bases matching TRBD2. The sequence was obtained from a female donor with multiple sclerosis, enrolled in a pregnancy study. CDR3 nucleotide sequence: TGTGCCAGTACAATTAGCGGGAGCTCCTACAATGAGCAGTTCTTC. As protein: CASTISGSSYNEQFF.